The clone carrying this T cell receptor beta chain has more than one count but fewer than ten. The data are from a study of PD-L1 blockade in urothelial cancer. The CDR3 extends over 14 amino acids. The V gene lost 6 bases and the J gene lost 4 bases, with 15 bases spanning the gap. Germline V CDR1 and CDR2: SGHTA, FQGNSA. Data came from immunoSEQ multiplex PCR; TCRdb stores just in-frame clones and leaves some out. This table has about 26,000 clones, about 86% appearing once. This chain joins TRBV7-2 and TRBJ1-2; tentative D call: TRBD1 (6 bases). The sequenced sample was PBMCs, obtained around atezolizumab (anti-PD-L1) treatment. This clonotype was sampled from a man aged 55 to 70 with urothelial cancer. Here the CDR3 reads CASSQQGAIYGYTF. As DNA, the CDR3 is TGTGCCAGCAGTCAACAGGGAGCGATCTATGGCTACACCTTC.